This T cell receptor (beta chain) was recorded in a study of CD8 T cells in ankylosing spondylitis. Study results and limitations: Certain motif variants had earlier appeared in reactive arthritis synovial fluid and blood.

This clonotype was seen at least ten times. The antigen remains unidentified. Construction of TCR beta libraries was performed using quantitative 5'-RACE with molecular barcodes. TCRdb re-derived calls from the 5' RACE reads in MiXCR, one entry per CDR3 protein. Among just over 350,000 distinct CDR3 sequences, approximately 22% were seen once, and the ten largest hold about 12%. Trimming removed 3 bases from V and 0 bases from J, with 8 bases in between. The CDR3 spans 14 residues. V usage is TRBV12-3 or TRBV12-4 and J usage is TRBJ1-1, with D possibly being TRBD1 (5 bases). This clonotype originated in a male donor with ankylosing spondylitis or in good health (not recorded which). The sample was blood, either unsorted or a sorted T cell fraction (not recorded which). The CDR3 DNA reads TGTGCCAGCAGTTTGGTGGGACTGAACACTGAAGCTTTCTTT. Translating it yields CASSLVGLNTEAFF.